This T cell receptor (beta chain) was identified during a study of cytomegalovirus exposure and HLA in healthy donors. The CDR3 spans 13 residues. Germline CDR1 is GTSNPN and CDR2 is SVGIG (reference sequence). The V gene lost 4 bases and the J gene lost 3 bases, with 12 bases spanning the gap. Findings of the study overall: Among TCR beta chains, those listed as cytomegalovirus-associated numbered over 150.

Primers included in the PCR were 60 Vbeta and 13 Jbeta primers. Original methodology: An analysis performed later counted about 80 million unique TCR beta chains (roughly 9.9 million of them shared). TCRdb's table, derived via immunoSEQ multiplex PCR, lists solely in-frame clones and lacks some. Clone size and the V and J calls come from that table; the DNA yielded D and trimming. The sample holds roughly 230,000 clones, around 90% seen once. As to this clone: The antigen remains undetermined.

V usage is TRBV30 and J usage is TRBJ1-2; maybe TRBD1 (5 bases). The sequencing input was PBMCs. The TCR originated in a girl aged 2 to 9 in good health and CMV-seronegative. CDR3: CAWNQGGDYGYTF. Here the CDR3 DNA reads TGTGCCTGGAATCAGGGCGGCGACTATGGCTACACCTTC.